The rows below give T cell receptor beta chains drawn from one sample of a study of blood T cell repertoires in COVID-19. Clones were read by immunoSEQ multiplex PCR, and TCRdb kept only the in-frame ones, dropping some. The sample yields roughly 290,000 clones, approximately 85% seen once. The sample was peripheral blood. These receptors were collected from a human donor with COVID-19, enrolled during active disease. The donor label of this sample is uncertain. Both conserved end residues are part of each CDR3. Each record gives: D gene, J gene, clone size, V gene, CDR3 DNA, CDR3 protein. A D gene is named only where the DNA matches it firmly. Some rows mark clone size as missing; the rest say once, few, many or name a class of expanded clone.

.,TRBJ2-5,.,TRBV7-8,TGTGCCAGCAGCTTCGGCGGTAGCCAAGAGACCCAGTACTTC,CASSFGGSQETQYF
TRBD1,TRBJ1-5,.,TRBV30,TGTGCCTGGGGAGACAGGGGGCGAAATCAGCCCCAGCATTTT,CAWGDRGRNQPQHF
TRBD2,TRBJ2-5,once,TRBV7-7,TGTGCTAGCAGCTCGACTAGCGGGAGTCGAGAGACCCAGTACTTC,CASSSTSGSRETQYF
TRBD2,TRBJ2-3,.,TRBV28,TGTGCCAGCAGTGCCGGGACTAGCGGGAGGGCCTGGCAATCAGATACGCAGTATTTT,CASSAGTSGRAWQSDTQYF
.,TRBJ2-7,.,TRBV20-1,TGCAGTGCTTCTCCTCGACAGGAGCAGTACTTC,CSASPRQEQYF
.,TRBJ2-7,.,TRBV25-1,TGTGCCAGCAGTGAATCAATAGCTAGAGACTCCTACGAGCAGTACTTC,CASSESIARDSYEQYF
TRBD2,TRBJ2-7,.,TRBV19,TGTGCCAGTAGAAGACTAGCGGGTCCCTACGAGCAGTACTTC,CASRRLAGPYEQYF
TRBD1,TRBJ1-5,.,TRBV3-1/TRBV3-2,TGTGCCAGCAGCCAAGATGCGGGACAGGGGGCCAATCAGCCCCAGCATTTT,CASSQDAGQGANQPQHF
TRBD2,TRBJ2-7,.,TRBV6-5,TGTGCCAGCAGAAAACTAGCGGTCCCCTCCTACGAGCAGTACTTC,CASRKLAVPSYEQYF
.,TRBJ2-2,.,TRBV5-6,TGTGCCAGCAAAATGCTAGCACCAGGCACCGGGGAGCTGTTTTTT,CASKMLAPGTGELFF
.,TRBJ1-5,.,TRBV5-5,TGTGCCAGCGACTTTGGGGCAGATAGCAATCAGCCCCAGCATTTT,CASDFGADSNQPQHF
.,TRBJ1-4,.,TRBV4-3,TGCGCCAGCAGCCAAGAACGCGCATCGGGGTTTGAAAAACTGTTTTTT,CASSQERASGFEKLFF
.,TRBJ1-1,.,TRBV9,TGTGCCAGCAGCGTAGCGCAGGGAAGGGCTAACACTGAAGCTTTCTTT,CASSVAQGRANTEAFF
.,TRBJ2-7,.,TRBV29-1,TGCAGCGTTGATTCCGAAACCGCTACGCAGCAGTACTTC,CSVDSETATQQYF
.,TRBJ2-7,.,TRBV30,TGTGCCTGGAGTGTAGGAGTAAACCTCGGCGAGCAGTACTTC,CAWSVGVNLGEQYF
TRBD2,TRBJ2-1,.,TRBV30,TGTGCCTGGAGCGCTAAACTAGCGGGAGCCTACAATGAGCAGTTCTTC,CAWSAKLAGAYNEQFF
TRBD1,TRBJ1-3,.,TRBV7-9,TGTGCCAGCAGCTTAGGACAGGGCTCTGGAAACACCATATATTTT,CASSLGQGSGNTIYF
TRBD2,TRBJ2-1,.,TRBV30,TGTGCCTGGAGGCGGGAGGGCCTTTCAGGCGAGCAGTTCTTC,CAWRREGLSGEQFF